The clone carrying this T cell receptor (beta chain) was seen only a few times. The entry originates in a study of blood T cell repertoires in COVID-19. Overall study: The analysed material was cDNA or gDNA that came from T cells, B-cell-depleted T cells, or PBMCs.

This CDR3 contains 14 residues. Deletions cut 4 bases from V and 2 bases from J, with 10 bases between. Germline loops: CDR1 SGHRS, CDR2 YFSETQ. Profiling relied on immunoSEQ multiplex PCR, and the TCRdb table lists in-frame clones only, not all of them. The sample contains 70,000 to 90,000 clones, 75% to 90% of which appear only once. Material: peripheral blood. V gene TRBV5-1 combines with J gene TRBJ1-3; TRBD1 might be the D (5 bases). This receptor was obtained from a woman aged 80 or older with acute or convalescent COVID-19. CDR3 DNA sequence: TGCGCCAGCAGCCCTCGGGGGGCTGGAAACACCATATATTTT. This translates into CASSPRGAGNTIYF.